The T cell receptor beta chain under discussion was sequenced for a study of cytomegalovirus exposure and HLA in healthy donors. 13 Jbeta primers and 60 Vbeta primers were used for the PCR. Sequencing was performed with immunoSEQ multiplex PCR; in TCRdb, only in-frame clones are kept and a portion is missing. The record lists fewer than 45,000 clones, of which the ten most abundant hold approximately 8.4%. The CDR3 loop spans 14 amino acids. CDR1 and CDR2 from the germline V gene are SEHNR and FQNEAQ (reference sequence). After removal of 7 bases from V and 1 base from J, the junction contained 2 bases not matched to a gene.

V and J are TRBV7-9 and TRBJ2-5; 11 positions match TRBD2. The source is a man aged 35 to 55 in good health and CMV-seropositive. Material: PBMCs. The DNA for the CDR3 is TGTGCCAGCATTACTAGCGGGGGCCAAGAGACCCAGTACTTC. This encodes CASITSGGQETQYF.